This T cell receptor beta chain was recorded in a study of low-dose radiotherapy and immunotherapy resistance in tumors. The time point here: before trial treatment. With TRAV- and TRBV-specific primers, first-strand cDNA was made, covering the alpha and beta chains. Both a constant-region primer and a V-primer adapter served to amplify TCRs across roughly 22 PCR cycles. TCRdb reprocessed the reads via MiXCR and lists one record per CDR3 protein. The profile shows approximately 84,000 distinct CDR3 sequences, about a sixth of them singletons. V gave up 7 bases and J gave up 15 bases, with 16 bases separating them. The CDR3 spans 11 residues. The V gene's germline CDR1 is MDHEN and CDR2 SYDVKM.

The material sequenced was PBMCs, taken before treatment. This clonotype was obtained from a male donor with prostate cancer. The V call is TRBV28, the J call TRBJ2-1; D call uncertain. CDR3 residues: CASTARRHWFF. CDR3 coding DNA: TGTGCCAGCACCGCCCGTCGGCACTGGTTCTTC. Drawing the rest from reference TRBV28 and TRBJ2-1, the complete variable domain is DVKVTQSSRYLVKRTGEKVFLECVQDMDHENMFWYRQDPGLGLRLIYFSYDVKMKEKGDIPEGYSVSREKKERFSLILESASTNQTSMYLCASTARRHWFFGPGTRLTVL.